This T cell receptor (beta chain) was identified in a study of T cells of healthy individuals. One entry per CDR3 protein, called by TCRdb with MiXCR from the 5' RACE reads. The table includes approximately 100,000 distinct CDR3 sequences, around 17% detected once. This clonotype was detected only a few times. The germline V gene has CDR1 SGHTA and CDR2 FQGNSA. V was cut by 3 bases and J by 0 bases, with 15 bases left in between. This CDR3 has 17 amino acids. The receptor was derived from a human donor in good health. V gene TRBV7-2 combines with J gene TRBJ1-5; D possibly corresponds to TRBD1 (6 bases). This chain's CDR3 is CASSFWEDRPSNQPQHF. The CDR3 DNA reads TGTGCCAGCAGCTTTTGGGAAGACAGGCCTAGCAATCAGCCCCAGCATTTT.